This T cell receptor beta chain was sequenced during a study of cytomegalovirus exposure and HLA in healthy donors. Trimming left V 5 bases short and J 3 bases short, with 19 bases between. The CDR3 sequence is 16 residues long. CDR1 and CDR2 from the germline V gene are SGHNT and YYREEE (reference sequence). 60 Vbeta and 13 Jbeta primers were used in PCR. Produced via immunoSEQ multiplex PCR; TCRdb's table is partial and in-frame only. The profile shows 90,000 to 120,000 clones, more than 65% of them singletons. The sequencing sample was made of PBMCs. V is TRBV5-4 and J is TRBJ2-3; possibly TRBD2 for D (5 bases). The source of this sequence is a woman younger than 35 in good health and CMV-seropositive. CDR3 amino acids: CASRARLSASTDTQYF. CDR3 sequence (DNA): TGTGCCAGCAGGGCCAGACTAAGCGCCTCGACAGATACGCAGTATTTT.